Shown below are 27 T cell receptor beta chains from a single sample sequenced in a study of T cell responses to AZD1222 COVID-19 vaccine. Clones were sequenced by immunoSEQ multiplex PCR, and TCRdb holds only the in-frame ones, with some missing. The sample has 70,000 or so clones, roughly 85% seen once. The specimen was peripheral blood, collected 28 days after the second AZD1222 dose. Every receptor here comes from an adult who received the AZD1222 COVID-19 vaccine.

V is TRBV15 and J is TRBJ1-3, with 8 bases aligning to TRBD1. Trimming at V came to 2 bases and at J to 2 bases, leaving 8 bases not matched to a gene. This CDR3 spans 17 amino acids. Germline V gene lookup returns CDR1 LNHNV and CDR2 YYDKDF (reference sequence). CDR3 loop: CATSRLDRAGTGNTIYF. The CDR3 DNA reads TGTGCCACCAGCAGATTGGACAGGGCGGGTACTGGAAACACCATATATTTT.

The chain employs TRBV10-2 and TRBJ1-3, with D perhaps TRBD1 (5 bases). Germline assignment: CDR1 WSHSY and CDR2 SAAADI. With 9 bases removed from V and 0 bases from J, the gap between germline ends came to 12 bases. The CDR3 spans 14 residues. The CDR3 nucleotides are TGCGCCAGTCTTCGCGACAGCTCTGGAAACACCATATATTTT. Translating gives CASLRDSSGNTIYF.

The chain joins TRBV12-3 or TRBV12-4 to TRBJ2-7; D not resolved. Trimming stripped 1 base from V and 2 bases from J, with 6 bases between. CDR3 length: 13 residues. CDR3 nucleotides: TGTGCCAGCAGTTTAGGTTTCGCCTACGAGCAGTACTTC. The encoded protein is CASSLGFAYEQYF.

The chain couples TRBV3-1 (or the pseudogene TRBV3-2) to TRBJ2-3; TRBD1 or TRBD2 may be the D gene (5 bases each). The CDR3 is made up of 14 amino acids. Trimming cost V 1 base and J 5 bases, with 10 bases left between them. Germline loops: CDR1 LGHDT, CDR2 YNNKEL (reference sequence). DNA for the CDR3: TGTGCCAGCAGCCAAGGTGGGGGTTTAGATACGCAGTATTTT. This codes for CASSQGGGLDTQYF.

The gene calls are TRBV3-1 (or the pseudogene TRBV3-2) and TRBJ2-7; 9 bases match TRBD2. V was clipped by 2 bases and J by 3 bases; unmatched bases: 5. Germline V gene sequence: CDR1 LGHDT, CDR2 YNNKEL (reference sequence). CDR3 size: 15 residues. CDR3 bases: TGTGCCAGCAGCCAACCAGCGGGAGGAGACTACGAGCAGTACTTC. It yields the protein CASSQPAGGDYEQYF.

J is TRBJ1-6 and V is TRBV5-4; possible D gene TRBD1, 6 bases. The V gene's germline CDR1 is SGHNT and CDR2 YYREEE (reference sequence). The CDR3 extends over 16 amino acids. Trimming removed 4 bases at V and 7 bases at J, with 18 bases between. CDR3 in DNA: TGTGCCAGCAGCGCCCGGGCAGGGGCATTGAATTCACCCCTCCACTTT. It codes for CASSARAGALNSPLHF.

V is TRBV12-5 and J is TRBJ1-4; D is perhaps TRBD1 (6 bases). V lost 5 bases, J lost 4 bases, and 14 bases lay in between. The CDR3 length is 15 residues. Germline lookup yields CDR1 LGHNT and CDR2 FRNRAP. CDR3 loop: CASGPSRGGNEKLFF. The CDR3 region has the DNA TGTGCTAGTGGTCCGTCCCGAGGGGGTAATGAAAAACTGTTTTTT.

The chain recombines TRBV7-2 with TRBJ1-5; 10 bases are shared with TRBD1. Germline loops: CDR1 SGHTA, CDR2 FQGNSA. V trimming: 3 bases; J trimming: 7 bases; junction bases outside the gene matches: 6. The CDR3 totals 15 residues. The CDR3 region is CASSFSGTGEQPQHF. Written as DNA, the CDR3 is TGTGCCAGCAGCTTTTCCGGGACAGGGGAACAGCCCCAGCATTTT.

The chain recombines TRBV29-1 with TRBJ1-1; D is unclear. Germline lookup yields CDR1 SQVTM and CDR2 ANQGSEA. Trimming removed 0 bases from V and 2 bases from J, with 7 bases in between. The CDR3 length is 13 residues. The CDR3 nucleotides are TGCAGCGTTGAAGATCAAAGAAACACTGAAGCTTTCTTT. Translated, it gives CSVEDQRNTEAFF.

The chain couples TRBV9 to TRBJ1-2, with 10 bases identical to TRBD1. The CDR3 is 18 amino acids. The V gene's germline CDR1 is SGDLS and CDR2 YYNGEE. Trimming took 3 bases from V and 1 from J; bases not matched to a gene: 12. The CDR3, as DNA: TGTGCCAGCAGCGAACATACGGGACAGGGGACCATTAACTATGGCTACACCTTC. Translating gives CASSEHTGQGTINYGYTF.

The gene calls are TRBV6-5 and TRBJ1-3; the D is unclear. Looked up from germline, CDR1 is MNHEY and CDR2 is SVGAGI. Trimming shortened V by 8 bases and J by 9 bases, and 20 bases separated the two germline ends. The CDR3 has 14 amino acids. The CDR3 DNA sequence: TGTGCCAGCTGTAACCCCATTTCTTCGGGCACCATATATTTT. Translated, it gives CASCNPISSGTIYF.

The V and J genes are TRBV30 and TRBJ1-1, with 7 bases matching TRBD1. CDR3 size: 15 residues. Per the germline V gene, CDR1 is GTSNPN and CDR2 is SVGIG (reference sequence). Losses at the gene ends were 3 bases for V and 4 bases for J; bases not matched to a gene: 11. The CDR3 nucleotides are TGTGCCTGGAGAGCGTTGACAGGGTCGGCCACTGAAGCTTTCTTT. This sequence encodes CAWRALTGSATEAFF.

This clone was seen only once. The gene calls are TRBV6-2 or TRBV6-3 and TRBJ2-7; weak D call: TRBD1 (7 bases). V lost 5 bases, J lost 7 bases, and 24 bases lay in between. CDR3 length equals 16 residues. The V gene's germline CDR1 is MNHEY and CDR2 SVGEGT. For the CDR3, the DNA is TGTGCCAGCAGTCGACGAATCCAGGGGGGAATGGGAGAGCAGTACTTC. This translates into CASSRRIQGGMGEQYF.

In nucleotides, the CDR3 is TGTGCCAGCAGTTACCTCTCTGGAGGGGATAATGAAAAACTGTTTTTT. Protein product: CASSYLSGGDNEKLFF. This chain links TRBV6-5 with TRBJ1-4; possibly TRBD1 for D (5 bases). The germline V gene encodes CDR1 MNHEY and CDR2 SVGAGI. The CDR3 is 16 amino acids. Deletions cut 2 bases from V and 4 bases from J, with 14 bases between.

The chain links TRBV6-5 to TRBJ1-1; 11 bases are shared with TRBD1. The V segment lost 0 bases and the J segment 7 bases; nucleotides outside the gene matches: 7. The CDR3 contains 16 residues. CDR1 MNHEY and CDR2 SVGAGI come from the germline V gene. The CDR3 loop reads CASSYSKGQGAHEAFF. The CDR3 DNA follows: TGTGCCAGCAGTTACTCGAAAGGACAGGGGGCTCATGAAGCTTTCTTT.

V usage is TRBV19 and J usage is TRBJ1-5; D not certain. The length of the CDR3 is 12 residues. The V gene's germline CDR1 is LNHDA and CDR2 SQIVND (reference sequence). Trimming removed 3 bases at V and 4 bases at J, with 4 bases between. CDR3 nucleotides: TGTGCCAGTAGTATTCCGAATCAGCCCCAGCATTTT. The encoded protein is CASSIPNQPQHF.

The rearrangement uses TRBV18 and TRBJ1-4; tentative D call: TRBD1 (6 bases). The CDR3 is 15 amino acids. The V end was cut by 3 bases, the J end by 11 bases, with 19 bases between. Germline V gives CDR1 KGHSH, CDR2 LQKENI. CDR3 region: CASSPQGGPGVKLFF. CDR3 DNA sequence: TGTGCCAGCTCACCGCAAGGGGGGCCCGGAGTGAAACTGTTTTTT.

V usage is TRBV7-9 and J usage is TRBJ1-5; the D gene is possibly TRBD1 (5 bases). This CDR3 contains 12 residues. CDR1 is SEHNR and CDR2 is FQNEAQ in the germline V gene (reference sequence). The V gene lost 4 bases and the J gene lost 7 bases, with 8 bases spanning the gap. The CDR3 nucleotides read TGTGCCAGCAGCTCGGGGGGGCAGCCCCAGCATTTT. Its protein product is CASSSGGQPQHF.

The chain joins TRBV11-3 to TRBJ1-1; D remains unclear. V lost 0 bases and J 2 bases, leaving 10 bases between the germline ends. There are 15 residues in the CDR3. Germline V lookup: CDR1 SGHNT, CDR2 YENEEA. As DNA, the CDR3 is TGTGCCAGCAGCTTAGATTCGGGCATCAACACTGAAGCTTTCTTT. Translation: CASSLDSGINTEAFF.

The rearrangement joins TRBV9 to TRBJ2-1; D may be TRBD1 or TRBD2 (6 bases each). CDR1 is SGDLS and CDR2 is YYNGEE in the germline V gene. With 0 bases removed from V and 7 bases from J, the gap between germline ends came to 11 bases. The CDR3 is 14 residues long. The CDR3 DNA reads as TGTGCCAGCAGCGTAGAAGGGGGGCGAAATGAGCAGTTCTTC. Amino acids: CASSVEGGRNEQFF.

This rearrangement joins TRBV4-1 to TRBJ2-6; 8 positions agree with TRBD1. The V gene end was trimmed by 0 bases and the J gene end by 3 bases; junction bases not matched to a gene: 13. From germline, CDR1 is MGHRA and CDR2 YSYEKL. The CDR3 is 20 residues long. The CDR3 sequence: CASSQEWSGGGSFGANVLTF. DNA for the CDR3: TGCGCCAGCAGCCAAGAATGGTCAGGGGGCGGTTCGTTTGGGGCCAACGTCCTGACTTTC.

This sequence joins TRBV15 and TRBJ2-1; 11 bases map to TRBD2. The trim removed 5 bases at V and 7 bases at J, leaving 10 bases unmatched. CDR3 size: 16 residues. The V gene's germline CDR1 is LNHNV and CDR2 YYDKDF (reference sequence). The CDR3: CATSHSSSGRWNEQFF. CDR3 bases: TGTGCCACCAGCCACAGTTCTAGCGGGAGGTGGAATGAGCAGTTCTTC.

The chain is built from TRBV7-9 and TRBJ1-6; D unclear. With 7 bases removed from V and 8 bases from J, the gap between germline ends came to 9 bases. This CDR3 has 12 amino acids. The germline V gene has CDR1 SEHNR and CDR2 FQNEAQ (reference sequence). CDR3 DNA: TGTGCCAGCACCGCACCAGATTCACCCCTCCACTTT. As protein: CASTAPDSPLHF.

The rearrangement links TRBV19 to TRBJ1-3; D is undetermined. CDR3 size: 13 residues. Germline-derived CDR1 and CDR2 are LNHDA and SQIVND (reference sequence). Between the trimmed V and J ends, which lost 7 bases and 3 bases, there was a span of 10 bases. Written as DNA, the CDR3 is TGTGCCAGTACTCTTCGGGGTGGAAACACCATATATTTT. Amino acid sequence: CASTLRGGNTIYF.

The chain joins TRBV15 to TRBJ2-7; D gene ambiguous. V was clipped by 0 bases and J by 4 bases, with 7 bases between them. There are 13 residues in the CDR3. The germline CDR1 and CDR2 sequences are LNHNV and YYDKDF (reference sequence). The DNA for the CDR3 is TGTGCCACCAGCAGAGATTACCAATACGAGCAGTACTTC. This encodes CATSRDYQYEQYF.

The chain carries TRBV7-8 and TRBJ2-7, with 9 bases fitting TRBD2. With V trimmed by 5 bases and J by 2 bases, 7 bases remained unmatched. The CDR3 is made up of 15 amino acids. CDR1 is SGHVS and CDR2 is FQNEAQ in the germline V gene. CDR3 residues: CASSPDLAGPYEQYF. The CDR3, as DNA: TGTGCCAGCAGCCCGGATCTAGCGGGGCCCTACGAGCAGTACTTC.

This chain connects TRBV13 to TRBJ2-2; D perhaps matches TRBD2 (5 bases). Trimming took 8 bases from V and 6 from J, leaving 28 bases between them. Germline assignment: CDR1 PRHDT and CDR2 FYEKMQ (reference sequence). This CDR3 contains 18 residues. The CDR3 protein is CASLPRLFRGNLPGELFF. CDR3 bases: TGTGCCAGCCTACCGCGACTTTTCCGAGGGAACCTTCCCGGGGAGCTGTTTTTT.